This note documents a single T cell receptor (beta chain) sequence. What it recognizes is unknown. These data originate in a study of blood T cells in healthy people across ages. Sample-barcoded 5' priming and a J-beta primer mix drove a second PCR of about 7 to 12 cycles. CDR3-containing paired-end reads numbering at least 2.5 million came from each sample. TCRdb used MiXCR to reprocess the 5' RACE reads, holding one entry per CDR3 protein. The sample yields about 680,000 distinct CDR3 sequences, 45% to 50% seen once. This CDR3 has 22 residues. V shed 2 bases and J 0 bases; nucleotides not matched to a gene: 15. CDR1 is MNHEY and CDR2 is SVGEGT in the germline V gene. Overall study findings and caveats: In long-lived donors, naive CD4+ cell counts and diversity exceeded those of aged donors.

The sequenced sample consisted of blood. This TCR was sampled from an older woman in good health. V is TRBV6-2 or TRBV6-3 and J is TRBJ2-6; 11 bases align to TRBD1. The CDR3, as DNA: TGTGCCAGCAGTTACCCCCACCGGGACAGGGGGTGGGGGCTCTCTGGGGCCAACGTCCTGACTTTC. It codes for CASSYPHRDRGWGLSGANVLTF.